Following are 11 T cell receptor beta chains from one sample sequenced in a study of shared clonotypes between healthy human individuals. Sequencing used immunoSEQ multiplex PCR; TCRdb keeps in-frame clones, though not all of them. The profile shows around 510,000 clones, just over 75% of them singletons. What was sequenced was PBMCs. The receptors were sampled from a woman aged 40-49 years in good health. Some clones in this sample may be carry-over from other donors' samples.

About this clone: Other DNA sequences in the sample encode the same CDR3. The V call is TRBV6-5, the J call TRBJ1-1; D is ambiguous. CDR1 and CDR2 from the germline V gene are MNHEY and SVGAGI. CDR3 size: 11 residues. Trimming cost V 8 bases and J 1 base, with 5 bases left between them. The CDR3 DNA reads as TGTGCCAGCCATAGGAACACTGAAGCTTTCTTT. It translates to CASHRNTEAFF.

As to this clone: The germline gene is not matched at one end of the junction; a read error may be the cause. This sample also contains other DNA sequences that code for the same CDR3. The rearrangement uses TRBV10-3 and TRBJ2-7, with 7 nucleotides matching TRBD2. The CDR3 is made up of 14 amino acids. Per germline, CDR1 ENHRY and CDR2 SYGVKD. The CDR3 loop reads CAISVGRATYEQYF. The CDR3 DNA is TGTGCCATCAGTGTTGGGAGGGCTACCTACGAGCAGTACTTT.

This chain connects TRBV7-2 to TRBJ2-5; weak D call: TRBD2 (7 bases). The CDR3 spans 15 residues. Trimming pared 5 bases from V and 5 bases from J, leaving 18 bases between. Germline V gives CDR1 SGHTA, CDR2 FQGNSA. The CDR3 DNA reads as TGTGCCAGCAGCCTCGGGGAGGGGGTAGGGGAGACCCAGTACTTC. Translation gives CASSLGEGVGETQYF.

The chain carries TRBV18 and TRBJ2-3, with TRBD2 identical over 12 bases. Germline lookup yields CDR1 KGHSH and CDR2 LQKENI. This CDR3 spans 16 amino acids. V dropped 6 bases and J dropped 2; count of bases not matched to a gene: 6. The CDR3 spells CASSPGLAGITDTQYF. DNA for the CDR3: TGTGCCAGCTCTCCCGGACTAGCGGGAATCACAGATACGCAGTATTTT.

The rearrangement joins TRBV19 to TRBJ2-5, with D perhaps matching TRBD1 or TRBD2 (5 bases each). Germline V gives CDR1 LNHDA, CDR2 SQIVND (reference sequence). V lost 8 bases to trimming and J lost 1 base, with 14 bases between them. The CDR3 covers 14 residues. In DNA form, the CDR3 reads TGTGCCAGTGCTAATTGGGACGGCCAAGAGACCCAGTACTTC. This encodes CASANWDGQETQYF.

The chain carries TRBV6-6 and TRBJ1-2; D unresolved. CDR1 and CDR2 (germline): MNHNY, SVGAGI (reference sequence). This CDR3 is 15 amino acids long. Trimming took off 1 base at V and 6 bases at J, with 15 bases between the two ends. Here the CDR3 DNA reads TGTGCCAGCAGTTACTGGTCTCCCAAGGATGATGGCTACACCTTC. Protein product: CASSYWSPKDDGYTF.

This clone was recorded once. The CDR3 sequence: CASSHSPSGRASDTQYF. As DNA, the CDR3 is TGCGCCAGCAGCCACAGCCCTAGCGGGAGGGCCTCAGATACGCAGTATTTT. The chain is built from TRBV4-3 and TRBJ2-3; TRBD2 matches 12 bases. CDR1 and CDR2 (germline): LGHNA, YSLEER. After removal of 3 bases from V and 4 bases from J, the junction contained 8 bases not matched to a gene. The CDR3 extends over 17 amino acids.

The chain is built from TRBV18 and TRBJ2-7; D might be TRBD1 (6 bases). The CDR3 is made up of 14 amino acids. The germline V gene encodes CDR1 KGHSH and CDR2 LQKENI. V lost 2 bases and J 7 bases, leaving 15 bases between the germline ends. The CDR3 coding sequence is TGTGCCAGCTCACCAGGGTCGACAGGTCTGGAGCAGTACTTC. This translates into CASSPGSTGLEQYF.

The chain combines TRBV6-1 with TRBJ2-1; maybe TRBD2 (6 bases). The CDR3 length is 13 residues. The V end was cut by 8 bases, the J end by 6 bases, with 14 bases between. Germline V gene sequence: CDR1 MNHNS, CDR2 SASEGT. CDR3 protein: CASQTSTVNEQFF. Written as DNA, the CDR3 is TGTGCCAGCCAGACTAGTACGGTCAATGAGCAGTTCTTC.

The rearrangement links TRBV30 to TRBJ1-2; a weak D match, TRBD1 (5 bases). Trimming stripped 6 bases from V and 6 bases from J, with 20 bases between. The germline CDR1 and CDR2 sequences are GTSNPN and SVGIG (reference sequence). The CDR3 runs to 14 residues. The CDR3 region has the DNA TGTGCCTGCCAACCCCGGGCGGGACTGAATGGCTACACCTTC. Translating it yields CACQPRAGLNGYTF.

This chain uses TRBV7-9 with TRBJ2-1; 7 bases are shared with TRBD2. The CDR3 consists of 14 residues. V dropped 1 base and J dropped 8; count of bases not matched to a gene: 5. CDR1 is SEHNR, CDR2 FQNEAQ, per germline (reference sequence). The CDR3 DNA sequence: TGTGCCAGCAGCTTAGAGCGGGGATGGGATGAGCAGTTCTTC. Translating it yields CASSLERGWDEQFF.